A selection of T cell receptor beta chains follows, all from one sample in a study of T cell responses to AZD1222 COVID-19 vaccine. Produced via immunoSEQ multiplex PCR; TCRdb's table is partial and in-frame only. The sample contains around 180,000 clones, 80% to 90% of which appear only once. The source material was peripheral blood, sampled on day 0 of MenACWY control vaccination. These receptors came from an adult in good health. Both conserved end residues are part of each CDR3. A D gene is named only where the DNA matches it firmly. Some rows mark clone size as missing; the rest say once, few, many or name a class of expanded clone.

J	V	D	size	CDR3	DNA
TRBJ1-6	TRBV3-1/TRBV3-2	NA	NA	CASTEGGSYNSPLHF	TGTGCCAGCACTGAAGGAGGCTCCTATAATTCACCCCTCCACTTT
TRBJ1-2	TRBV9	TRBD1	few	CASSRQGSGAYGYTF	TGTGCCAGCAGCCGACAGGGATCTGGCGCCTATGGCTACACCTTC
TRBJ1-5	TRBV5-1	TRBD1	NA	CASSTGTGNQPQHF	TGCGCCAGTTCTACCGGGACAGGGAATCAGCCCCAGCATTTT
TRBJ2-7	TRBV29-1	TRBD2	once	CSALRAGAYEQYF	TGCAGCGCCCTTAGGGCGGGAGCCTACGAGCAGTACTTC
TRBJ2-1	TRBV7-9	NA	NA	CASSLDHFEQFF	TGTGCCAGCAGCTTAGACCATTTCGAGCAGTTCTTC
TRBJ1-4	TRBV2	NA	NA	CASSGSGVVGKLFF	TGTGCCAGCAGTGGATCAGGGGTCGTGGGAAAACTGTTTTTT
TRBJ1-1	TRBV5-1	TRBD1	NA	CASSLDDRDTEAFF	TGCGCCAGCAGCTTGGACGACAGGGACACTGAAGCTTTCTTT
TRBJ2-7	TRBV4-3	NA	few	CASSQEWGSGSYEQYF	TGCGCCAGCAGCCAAGAATGGGGCTCTGGCTCCTACGAGCAGTACTTC
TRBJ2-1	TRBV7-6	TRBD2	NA	CASSLAGGAYNEQFF	TGTGCCAGCAGCTTAGCGGGGGGGGCCTACAATGAGCAGTTCTTC
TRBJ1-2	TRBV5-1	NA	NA	CASTEGTTNYGYTF	TGCGCCAGCACCGAGGGAACCACTAACTATGGCTACACCTTC
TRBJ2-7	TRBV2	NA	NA	CASRAGYEQYF	TGTGCCAGCAGAGCGGGCTACGAGCAGTACTTC
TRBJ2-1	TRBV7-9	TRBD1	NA	CASSLVQGANNEQFF	TGTGCCAGCAGCTTAGTGCAGGGGGCCAACAATGAGCAGTTCTTC
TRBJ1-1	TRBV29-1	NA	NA	CSASGMNTEAFF	TGCAGCGCTTCAGGTATGAACACTGAAGCTTTCTTT
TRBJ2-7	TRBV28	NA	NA	CASSSLTVLREQYF	TGTGCCAGCAGTTCCCTGACAGTTCTCCGCGAGCAGTACTTC
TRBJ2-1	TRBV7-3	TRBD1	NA	CASSLSLGQDYNEQFF	TGTGCCAGCAGCTTATCCCTGGGACAGGACTACAATGAGCAGTTCTTC
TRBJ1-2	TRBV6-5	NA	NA	CASTRTDNYGYTF	TGTGCCAGCACCAGGACAGATAACTATGGCTACACCTTC
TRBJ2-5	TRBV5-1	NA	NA	CASSLGGRRETQYF	TGCGCCAGCTCGCTCGGCGGCAGAAGAGAGACCCAGTACTTC
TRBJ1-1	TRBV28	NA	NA	CASSFGGTEAFF	TGTGCCAGCAGTTTTGGCGGCACTGAAGCTTTCTTT
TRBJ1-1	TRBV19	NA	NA	CASSTVRGTQAFF	TGTGCCAGTAGTACCGTTAGGGGGACCCAAGCTTTCTTT
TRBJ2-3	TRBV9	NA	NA	CASSVALALSTDTQYF	TGTGCCAGCAGCGTAGCACTAGCCTTATCCACAGATACGCAGTATTTT
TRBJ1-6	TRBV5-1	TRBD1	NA	CASSLGTGIYNSPLHF	TGCGCCAGCAGCTTGGGGACAGGGATCTATAATTCACCCCTCCACTTT
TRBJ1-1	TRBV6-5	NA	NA	CASSTREGGEAFF	TGTGCCAGCAGCACCCGGGAGGGCGGTGAAGCTTTCTTT